One and the same sample provided the 17 T cell receptor beta chains below, sequenced in a study of T cell responses to AZD1222 COVID-19 vaccine. Method: immunoSEQ multiplex PCR; TCRdb's copy keeps in-frame clones and lacks some. The data hold fewer than 150,000 clones, with roughly 90% observed a single time. The source was peripheral blood, collected 28 days after the second AZD1222 dose. The receptors originated from an adult who received the AZD1222 COVID-19 vaccine.

The V call is TRBV6-5, the J call TRBJ2-7; no clear D gene. Trimming removed 0 bases from V and 1 base from J, with 13 bases in between. The CDR3 runs 16 residues. Germline values: CDR1 MNHEY, CDR2 SVGAGI. DNA for the CDR3: TGTGCCAGCAGTTACTCCCCGTCACCCCAGTCCTACGAGCAGTACTTC. It yields the protein CASSYSPSPQSYEQYF.

The J gene is TRBJ1-5, the V gene TRBV28; D is perhaps TRBD1 (6 bases). V was pared by 8 bases and J by 3 bases, with 23 bases between. The CDR3 runs 17 residues. Per the germline V gene, CDR1 is MDHEN and CDR2 is SYDVKM. In nucleotides, the CDR3 is TGTGCCAGCGTTAGGTCCCATACAGGGATAGCCAATCAGCCCCAGCATTTT. Its protein is CASVRSHTGIANQPQHF.

This rearrangement joins TRBV7-8 to TRBJ1-4; D gene unclear. Germline CDR1 is SGHVS and CDR2 is FQNEAQ. Trimming cost V 1 base and J 2 bases, with 5 bases left between them. The CDR3 spans 14 residues. The DNA for the CDR3 is TGTGCCAGCAGCTTAGTCGGGACTAATGAAAAACTGTTTTTT. It codes for CASSLVGTNEKLFF.

This clone is a singleton in its sample. The V gene is TRBV18, the J gene TRBJ2-3, with 10 positions matching TRBD1. Per the germline V gene, CDR1 is KGHSH and CDR2 is LQKENI. The J segment lost 3 bases and the V segment lost 4 bases, leaving 13 bases of the junction unmatched. This CDR3 is 18 amino acids long. Here the CDR3 DNA reads TGTGCCAGCTCACTACGACTTAGGGACAGGGGTACAACAGATACGCAGTATTTT. It translates to CASSLRLRDRGTTDTQYF.

The rearrangement uses TRBV7-2 and TRBJ2-7; no definite D call. The CDR3 is 13 amino acids. Trimming stripped 0 bases from V and 4 bases from J, with 7 bases between. The germline gives CDR1 SGHTA, CDR2 FQGNSA. Written as DNA, the CDR3 is TGTGCCAGCAGCTTAGCTGCGGCTTACGAGCAGTACTTC. As protein: CASSLAAAYEQYF.

V is TRBV30 and J is TRBJ2-7, with a weak D call TRBD1 (6 bases). Germline CDR1 and CDR2: GTSNPN and SVGIG (reference sequence). Trimming took 1 base from V and 3 from J, leaving 19 bases between them. The CDR3 runs to 16 residues. Written as DNA, the CDR3 is TGTGCCTGGAGTGGGGGACAACAAGGCTCGGGCTACGAGCAGTACTTC. It encodes CAWSGGQQGSGYEQYF.

The CDR3 loop reads CASSPLSYATNEKLFF. The CDR3 coding sequence is TGTGCCAGCAGCCCCCTCTCTTACGCAACTAATGAAAAACTGTTTTTT. The chain links TRBV14 to TRBJ1-4, with D hard to call. The CDR3 covers 16 residues. Germline CDR1 SGHDN, CDR2 FVKESK. With 4 bases removed from V and 0 bases from J, the gap between germline ends came to 12 bases.

For this clone: The sample has other DNA sequences that encode this CDR3 too. In nucleotides, the CDR3 is TGTGCCAGCAGCTTAGGGGCAGGGACTGAAGCTTTCTTT. This sequence encodes CASSLGAGTEAFF. The V call is TRBV11-2, the J call TRBJ1-1; the D gene is possibly TRBD1 (5 bases). V was clipped by 1 base and J by 5 bases, with 8 bases between them. Germline lookup yields CDR1 SGHAT and CDR2 FQNNGV. The CDR3 runs 13 residues.

This clone has a count of ten or more. The V gene is TRBV6-4, the J gene TRBJ2-1; 9 bases match TRBD1. The CDR3 extends over 17 amino acids. Germline values: CDR1 MRHNA, CDR2 SNTAGT. V lost 3 bases, J lost 10 bases, and 16 bases stayed unmatched. The CDR3 bases are TGTGCCAGCAGTGAGTCCTCCGGGACAGGGCTCGAGGGGGAGCAGTTCTTC. Translating it yields CASSESSGTGLEGEQFF.

Worth noting for this clone: A junction boundary mismatches the germline segment, possibly from a read error. V is TRBV5-1 and J is TRBJ2-1; the match to TRBD1 covers 8 bases. CDR3 length equals 15 residues. CDR1 is SGHRS, CDR2 YFSETQ, per germline. CDR3 amino acids: CASRLGTGGFNEQFF. DNA for the CDR3: TGCGCCAGCAGGTTGGGGACAGGAGGCTTCAATGAGCAGTTCTTC.

The sample holds one count of this clone. The chain links TRBV9 to TRBJ2-7; weak D call: TRBD1 (6 bases). Germline V CDR1 and CDR2: SGDLS, YYNGEE. CDR3 length: 14 amino acids. The V and J ends lost 0 bases and 1 base respectively, with 8 bases between them. CDR3 DNA sequence: TGTGCCAGCAGCGTAGGACAGGTGTCCTACGAGCAGTACTTC. It translates to CASSVGQVSYEQYF.

In DNA, the CDR3 is TGCGCCACTCGCTTAGAGTCCTACAATGAGCAGTTCTTC. Protein: CATRLESYNEQFF. The chain links TRBV5-1 to TRBJ2-1, with D hard to call. The CDR3 is 13 residues long. Looked up from germline, CDR1 is SGHRS and CDR2 is YFSETQ. V was shortened by 9 bases and J by 1 base, with 11 bases between the two germline ends.

This chain links TRBV9 with TRBJ2-1, with 10 bases fitting TRBD2. Germline lookup yields CDR1 SGDLS and CDR2 YYNGEE. This CDR3 is built from 15 residues. V dropped 0 bases and J dropped 7; count of bases not matched to a gene: 4. The CDR3 region is CASSVASGGRNEQFF. The CDR3, as DNA: TGTGCCAGCAGCGTAGCTAGCGGGGGCAGGAATGAGCAGTTCTTC.

Turning to this clone: The sample holds other DNA sequences that translate to the same CDR3. The rearrangement uses TRBV9 and TRBJ1-5, with 7 nucleotides matching TRBD1. The CDR3 consists of 15 residues. V shed 0 bases and J 0 bases; nucleotides not matched to a gene: 0. Germline V CDR1 and CDR2: SGDLS, YYNGEE. In DNA, the CDR3 is TGTGCCAGCAGCGTAGGACAGGGTAGCAATCAGCCCCAGCATTTT. It encodes CASSVGQGSNQPQHF.

The rearrangement links TRBV2 to TRBJ2-7, with D unresolved. Germline V gene data show CDR1 as SNHLY and CDR2 as FYNNEI. V shed 4 bases and J shed 2 bases, with 0 bases lying between them. The CDR3 covers 10 residues. CDR3 coding DNA: TGTGCCAGCAGTGCCTACGAGCAGTACTTC. This sequence encodes CASSAYEQYF.

The chain uses TRBV11-2 and TRBJ2-7; 7 nucleotides align to TRBD2. This CDR3 contains 16 residues. Germline lookup yields CDR1 SGHAT and CDR2 FQNNGV. Losses at the gene ends were 0 bases for V and 3 bases for J; bases not matched to a gene: 8. CDR3 amino acids: CASSLDGVAGRYEQYF. The DNA for the CDR3 is TGTGCCAGCAGCTTAGATGGGGTAGCGGGCCGCTACGAGCAGTACTTC. The full variable domain, in which reference TRBV11-2 and TRBJ2-7 provide the parts outside the CDR3, is EAGVAQSPRYKIIEKRQSVAFWCNPISGHATLYWYQQILGQGPKLLIQFQNNGVVDDSQLPKDRFSAERLKGVDSTLKIQPAKLEDSAVYLCASSLDGVAGRYEQYFGPGTRLTVT.

The J gene is TRBJ1-2, the V gene TRBV6-2 or TRBV6-3, with TRBD1 matching 8 bases. This CDR3 is 12 amino acids long. Germline CDR1 reads MNHEY; CDR2 reads SVGEGT. V gave up 6 bases and J gave up 4 bases; unmatched junction bases: 1. For the CDR3, the DNA is TGTGCCAGCAGCGGACAGGGCTATGGCTACACCTTC. This encodes CASSGQGYGYTF.